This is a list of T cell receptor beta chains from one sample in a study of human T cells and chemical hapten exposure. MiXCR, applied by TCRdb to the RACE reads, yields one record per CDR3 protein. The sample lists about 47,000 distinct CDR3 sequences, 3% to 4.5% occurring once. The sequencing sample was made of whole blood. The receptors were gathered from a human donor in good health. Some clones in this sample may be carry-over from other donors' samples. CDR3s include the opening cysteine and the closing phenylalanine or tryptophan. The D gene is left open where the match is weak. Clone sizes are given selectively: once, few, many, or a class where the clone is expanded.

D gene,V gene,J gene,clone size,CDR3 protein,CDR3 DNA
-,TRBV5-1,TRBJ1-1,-,CASSTGTTLRTEAFF,TGCGCCAGCAGTACCGGGACAACTCTACGGACTGAAGCTTTCTTT
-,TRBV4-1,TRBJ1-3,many,CASSQGGAPGNTIYF,TGCGCCAGCAGCCAAGGGGGCGCTCCTGGAAACACCATATATTTT
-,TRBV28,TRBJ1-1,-,CASSGGRTEAFF,TGTGCCAGCAGTGGGGGAAGGACTGAAGCTTTCTTT
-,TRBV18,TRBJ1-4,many,CASSPRGAAGEKLFF,TGTGCCAGCTCACCACGGGGGGCAGCAGGTGAAAAACTGTTTTTT
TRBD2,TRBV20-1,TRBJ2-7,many,CSAGGPTGTSGRTYEQYF,TGCAGTGCTGGAGGTCCGACAGGGACTAGCGGGAGAACCTACGAGCAGTACTTC
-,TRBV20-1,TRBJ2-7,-,CSATQVVGYEQYF,TGCAGTGCCACACAGGTCGTTGGGTACGAGCAGTACTTC
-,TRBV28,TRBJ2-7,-,CASRPQGLGSSTYEQYF,TGTGCCAGCAGGCCCCAGGGGCTGGGCAGCTCTACCTACGAGCAGTACTTC
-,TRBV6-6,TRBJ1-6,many,CASSYAGTSSPLHF,TGTGCCAGCAGTTACGCAGGGACATCTTCACCCCTCCACTTT
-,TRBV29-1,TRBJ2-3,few,CSVLRRTVSLSTDTQYF,TGCAGCGTTCTCAGACGGACAGTTTCCCTTAGCACAGATACGCAGTATTTT
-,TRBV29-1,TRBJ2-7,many,CSVVVGYEQYF,TGCAGCGTTGTGGTCGGATACGAGCAGTACTTC
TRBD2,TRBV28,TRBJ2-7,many,CATHGTSVPYEQYF,TGTGCCACTCACGGGACTAGCGTACCCTACGAGCAGTACTTC
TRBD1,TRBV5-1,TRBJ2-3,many,CASSFRQGADTQYF,TGCGCCAGCAGCTTTAGACAGGGCGCAGATACGCAGTATTTT
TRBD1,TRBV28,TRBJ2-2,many,CASSPFPGQGSNTGELFF,TGTGCCAGCAGTCCATTCCCGGGACAGGGGTCGAACACCGGGGAGCTGTTTTTT
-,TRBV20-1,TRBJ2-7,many,CSAATRPDGGEQYF,TGCAGTGCAGCGACCCGGCCCGACGGGGGCGAGCAGTACTTC
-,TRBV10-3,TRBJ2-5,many,CAISPGVGAQYF,TGTGCCATCAGCCCGGGGGTTGGGGCCCAGTACTTC
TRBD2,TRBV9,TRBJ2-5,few,CASSEGTSGLQETQYF,TGTGCCAGCAGCGAGGGGACTAGCGGGCTCCAAGAGACCCAGTACTTC
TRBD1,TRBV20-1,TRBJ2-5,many,CSARGTGEETQYF,TGCAGTGCTAGGGGGACAGGGGAAGAGACCCAGTACTTC
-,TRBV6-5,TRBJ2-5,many,CASSTAAGAQYF,TGTGCCAGCAGCACGGCCGCCGGGGCCCAGTACTTC